This T cell receptor beta chain was found in a study of shared clonotypes between healthy human individuals. This CDR3 contains 13 residues. Using immunoSEQ multiplex PCR, the repertoire was profiled, and TCRdb retains in-frame clones only, with some absent. The sample contains 450,000 to 500,000 clones, around three quarters of which appear only once. The sequence was collected from a middle-aged woman in good health. Some clones in this sample may be carry-over from other donors' samples. Sequencing was done on a sample of PBMCs. The rearrangement links TRBV21-1 to TRBJ2-7; TRBD1, the D gene given by the table, was not confirmed from the DNA. TRBV21-1 is a known pseudogene. CDR3 loop: CASTGQGDYEQYF. The DNA for the CDR3 is TGTGCCAGCACGGGACAGGGGGACTACGAGCAGTACTTC.